This entry lists 4 T cell receptor beta chains sequenced from one sample in a study of T cell responses to AZD1222 COVID-19 vaccine. Using immunoSEQ multiplex PCR, the repertoire was profiled, and TCRdb retains in-frame clones only, with some absent. The sample lists 130,000 to 150,000 clones; 75% to 90% were seen once. Specimen: peripheral blood, collected on day 0 of AZD1222 vaccination. The receptors come from an adult in good health.

In its sample, this clone was seen once. This chain joins TRBV3-1 (or the pseudogene TRBV3-2) and TRBJ2-7, with TRBD2 matching over 9 bases. Per germline, CDR1 LGHDT and CDR2 YNNKEL (reference sequence). CDR3 size: 16 residues. With 0 bases clipped from V and 7 bases from J, the junction kept 10 bases outside the gene matches. CDR3 DNA sequence: TGTGCCAGCAGCCAAGATGGTGGCCTAGCGGGGCGTGAGCAGTACTTC. Its translation: CASSQDGGLAGREQYF.

V usage is TRBV6-5 and J usage is TRBJ2-7; D may correspond to TRBD1 or TRBD2 (5 bases each). V was cut by 6 bases and J by 5 bases, with 14 bases left in between. This CDR3 spans 13 amino acids. Germline assignment: CDR1 MNHEY and CDR2 SVGAGI. The CDR3 reads CASRPGLTHEQYF. The CDR3 coding sequence is TGTGCCAGCAGACCGGGGCTGACCCACGAGCAGTACTTC.

The rearrangement links TRBV28 to TRBJ1-2; 10 nucleotides line up with TRBD1. Germline trimming cut 5 bases from V and 0 bases from J; bases unmatched to any gene: 6. The CDR3 is made up of 16 amino acids. Germline assignment: CDR1 MDHEN and CDR2 SYDVKM. CDR3 in amino acids: CASSRDRGRSNYGYTF. CDR3 nucleotide sequence: TGTGCCAGCAGTCGCGACAGGGGGCGGTCTAACTATGGCTACACCTTC.

The CDR3 loop reads CASSIPFRLAPYNEQFF. CDR3 sequence (DNA): TGTGCCAGTAGTATCCCATTTCGACTAGCGCCTTACAATGAGCAGTTCTTC. The chain carries TRBV19 and TRBJ2-1; 8 bases are shared with TRBD2. J gave up 4 bases and V 3 bases, and 11 bases lay outside the gene matches. The CDR3 sequence is 17 residues long. Germline V CDR1 and CDR2: LNHDA, SQIVND (reference sequence).